This T cell receptor beta chain was identified during a study of blood T cell repertoires in COVID-19. Study-wide context: Acute-phase and convalescent COVID-19 samples originated in the United States, Italy and Spain. Nucleic acid was either cDNA or gDNA, and it came from T cells, B-cell-depleted T cells, or PBMCs.

The CDR3 has 14 residues. The germline gives CDR1 SEHNR, CDR2 FQNEAQ (reference sequence). V was clipped by 0 bases and J by 8 bases; unmatched bases: 4. Source study methods: Reference gene primer amplification gave nucleated cell count estimates. The repertoire was sequenced with immunoSEQ multiplex PCR; TCRdb's copy has only in-frame clones and lacks some. V, J and clone size were drawn from that table, and D and trimming were deduced from the DNA. Among around 300,000 clones listed, 75% to 90% were seen once. The rearrangement uses TRBV7-9 and TRBJ1-1, with TRBD1 matching over 9 bases. The sample comprised peripheral blood. This TCR came from a woman under 40 with active or convalescent COVID-19. The CDR3 loop reads CASSLAPGQGEAFF. CDR3 coding DNA: TGTGCCAGCAGCTTAGCCCCGGGACAGGGAGAAGCTTTCTTT.